One T cell receptor (beta chain) is described in this entry. Its antigen remains unknown. From germline, CDR1 is DFQATT and CDR2 SNEGSKA (reference sequence). The V end lost 6 bases, the J end lost 8 bases, and 13 bases lay between the germline ends. This CDR3 comprises 11 residues. A sample-barcoded 5' primer and a J-beta primer mix were used in a second PCR of about 7 to 12 cycles. Each CDR3 protein gets one entry after TCRdb re-called the 5' RACE reads with MiXCR. Here the sample spans about 720,000 distinct CDR3 sequences, about a fifth being singletons. This sample was taken from a study of blood T cells in healthy people across ages. In the study overall: Capture by template switching was about one barcoded beta molecule per two T cells. Findings and caveats of the study: Roughly linearly, TCR beta diversity per million T cells fell as age increased. Estimates drawn from one million T cells were deemed to understate diversity. It was the long-lived donors that had more naive CD4+ cells and higher diversity than aged donors.

The material sequenced was blood. The source of this sequence is a man in his 70s in good health. The chain couples TRBV20-1 to TRBJ1-1; D is undetermined. The CDR3 region is CSADPIREAFF. The DNA for the CDR3 is TGCAGTGCCGACCCGATTCGGGAAGCTTTCTTT.